These 31 T cell receptor beta chains came from one sample sequenced in a study of identical twins. Each CDR3 protein is one row after TCRdb ran MiXCR on the 5' RACE reads. The sample includes 1,800,000 or so distinct CDR3 sequences, around a third of them seen just once. Sequenced: cord blood. These receptors all come from a newborn girl in good health.

The chain has TRBV6-6 and TRBJ2-2; possibly TRBD1 for D (6 bases). CDR3 length: 12 residues. CDR1 MNHNY and CDR2 SVGAGI come from the germline V gene (reference sequence). The V gene lost 4 bases and the J gene lost 10 bases, with 10 bases spanning the gap. The CDR3: CASSFNREELFF. The CDR3 region has the DNA TGTGCCAGCAGTTTTAACAGGGAGGAGCTGTTTTTT.

This clonotype occurred a few times. The chain employs TRBV5-1 and TRBJ2-6, with D tentatively TRBD1 (5 bases). Germline V lookup: CDR1 SGHRS, CDR2 YFSETQ. The CDR3 contains 16 residues. The ends were cut back, 3 bases at V and 4 bases at J, with 14 bases in the middle. CDR3 nucleotide sequence: TGCGCCAGCAGCTCGACAGTCCAAGCCGGGGCCAACGTCCTGACTTTC. Its translation is CASSSTVQAGANVLTF. The whole variable domain, remainder taken from reference TRBV5-1 and TRBJ2-6, is KAGVTQTPRYLIKTRGQQVTLSCSPISGHRSVSWYQQTPGQGLQFLFEYFSETQRNKGNFPGRFSGRQFSNSRSEMNVSTLELGDSALYLCASSSTVQAGANVLTFGAGSRLTVL.

This clonotype was recorded many times. This rearrangement joins TRBV29-1 to TRBJ2-1; 9 positions match TRBD1. This CDR3 region has 12 residues. Unmatched junction bases numbered 1, after V lost 4 bases and J lost 6 bases. Germline CDR1 reads SQVTM; CDR2 reads ANQGSEA. CDR3 sequence (DNA): TGCAGCGTTGTGACAGGGGGCAATGAGCAGTTCTTC. Translation gives CSVVTGGNEQFF.

This clonotype was picked up a small number of times. The chain carries TRBV28 and TRBJ2-1, with 11 bases identical to TRBD2. CDR3 length: 19 residues. V shed 8 bases and J 0 bases; nucleotides not matched to a gene: 15. Germline assignment: CDR1 MDHEN and CDR2 SYDVKM. CDR3 in DNA: TGTGCCAGCCGCCCGACTAGCGGGGCCCTTATCGGCTCCTACAATGAGCAGTTCTTC. This sequence encodes CASRPTSGALIGSYNEQFF.

The rearrangement links TRBV24-1 to TRBJ2-2; D perhaps matches TRBD2 (6 bases). The CDR3 totals 14 residues. From germline, CDR1 is KGHDR and CDR2 SFDVKD. The V end was cut by 4 bases, the J end by 5 bases, with 10 bases between. CDR3 protein: CATSEIGGTGELFF. CDR3 coding DNA: TGTGCCACCAGTGAGATTGGAGGGACCGGGGAGCTGTTTTTT.

This clonotype was seen a handful of times. This sequence joins TRBV3-1 and TRBJ2-1; the match to TRBD2 covers 10 bases. The length of the CDR3 is 15 residues. V lost 5 bases, J lost 4 bases, and 5 bases stayed unmatched. From germline, CDR1 is LGHDT and CDR2 YNNKEL (reference sequence). CDR3 loop: CASSDKRGGYNEQFF. The CDR3 DNA reads TGTGCCAGCAGCGATAAGCGGGGGGGATACAATGAGCAGTTCTTC.

About this clonotype: An end of the junction does not agree with germline; a read error may underlie this. This chain connects TRBV5-1 to TRBJ1-2; maybe TRBD1 (6 bases). Germline V gene lookup returns CDR1 SGHRS and CDR2 YFSETQ. This CDR3 spans 14 amino acids. The CDR3, as DNA: TGTGCCAGCAGTTTACAGGGCCTCGGGTATGGCTACACCTTC. It translates to CASSLQGLGYGYTF.

About this clonotype itself: The germline gene is not matched at one end of the junction; a read error may be the cause. This chain uses TRBV12-3 or TRBV12-4 with TRBJ2-7; D may correspond to TRBD1 or TRBD2 (5 bases each). This CDR3 is 11 amino acids long. CDR3 coding DNA: TGTGTCAGCAGGATGGGGGACGAGCAGTACTTC. Translating gives CVSRMGDEQYF.

This clonotype was recorded many times. This chain uses TRBV3-1 with TRBJ2-7; D uncertain. Trimming removed 4 bases from V and 1 base from J, with 14 bases in between. The germline CDR1 and CDR2 sequences are LGHDT and YNNKEL (reference sequence). The CDR3 loop spans 15 amino acids. CDR3 DNA sequence: TGTGCCAGCAGCCGAGAACCAGGTGGTTCCTACGAGCAGTACTTC. It codes for CASSREPGGSYEQYF.

This chain links TRBV5-5 with TRBJ2-7; D perhaps matches TRBD1 (6 bases). V was cut by 3 bases and J by 2 bases, with 12 bases left in between. Germline lookup yields CDR1 SGHKS and CDR2 YYEKEE (reference sequence). The CDR3 runs to 14 residues. This CDR3 reads CASSWWDTTYEQYF. DNA for the CDR3: TGTGCCAGCAGCTGGTGGGACACCACCTACGAGCAGTACTTC.

In its sample, this clonotype was seen a few times. The CDR3 spells CSARPGYYGYTF. The CDR3 DNA reads as TGCAGTGCTAGGCCTGGATACTATGGCTACACCTTC. The J gene is TRBJ1-2, the V gene TRBV20-1; D is uncertain. The length of the CDR3 is 12 residues. Trimming took off 3 bases at V and 3 bases at J, with 8 bases between the two ends. In germline, CDR1 is DFQATT, CDR2 SNEGSKA (reference sequence).

The chain combines TRBV6-6 with TRBJ1-6; TRBD1 matches 8 bases. The V gene's germline CDR1 is MNHNY and CDR2 SVGAGI (reference sequence). The V segment lost 8 bases and the J segment 7 bases; nucleotides outside the gene matches: 7. The CDR3 runs to 14 residues. CDR3 loop: CASQGQGGNSPLHF. In nucleotides, the CDR3 is TGTGCCAGCCAAGGACAGGGAGGGAATTCACCCCTCCACTTT.

J is TRBJ2-5 and V is TRBV20-1; D is uncertain. V lost 0 bases, J lost 2 bases, and 13 bases lay in between. CDR1 is DFQATT and CDR2 is SNEGSKA in the germline V gene (reference sequence). This CDR3 comprises 15 residues. CDR3 nucleotide sequence: TGCAGTGCTAGAGATGCGCGAGGTGGGCAAGAGACCCAGTACTTC. It specifies CSARDARGGQETQYF.

This clonotype came up a few times. The chain employs TRBV20-1 and TRBJ2-7, with 12 nucleotides matching TRBD2. The CDR3 runs 16 residues. Germline values: CDR1 DFQATT, CDR2 SNEGSKA (reference sequence). The ends lost 5 bases at V and 3 bases at J; junction bases unmatched: 11. The CDR3 nucleotides are TGCAGTGCTTGGGCTAGCGGGGGGGGCTTACGCTACGAGCAGTACTTC. It specifies CSAWASGGGLRYEQYF.

This clonotype showed up just a few times. The genes are TRBV5-1 and TRBJ1-2; tentative D call: TRBD1 (6 bases). This CDR3 is 15 amino acids long. Between the trimmed V and J ends, which lost 4 bases and 5 bases, there was a span of 18 bases. Germline CDR1 is SGHRS and CDR2 is YFSETQ. The CDR3 sequence: CASSAPGGQGYGYTF. The CDR3 nucleotides are TGCGCCAGCAGCGCCCCGGGTGGGCAGGGGTATGGCTACACCTTC.

V gene TRBV28 combines with J gene TRBJ1-1; TRBD1 matches 9 bases. V was pared by 3 bases and J by 7 bases, with 9 bases of the junction left unmatched. The CDR3 loop spans 15 amino acids. Germline assignment: CDR1 MDHEN and CDR2 SYDVKM. CDR3 amino acids: CASSFGDRDGGEAFF. The CDR3 DNA sequence: TGTGCCAGCAGTTTCGGGGACAGGGACGGAGGTGAAGCTTTCTTT.

To note about this clonotype: Sequence at one end of the junction differs from germline and may be a read error. V usage is TRBV12-3 or TRBV12-4 and J usage is TRBJ2-7; D is uncertain. There are 15 residues in the CDR3. This CDR3 reads CASSLEVGRNYERYF. CDR3 in DNA: TGTGCCAGCAGTTTAGAAGTGGGAAGAAACTACGAGCGGTACTTC.

The chain has TRBV19 and TRBJ2-4, with D perhaps TRBD1 (6 bases). The V end lost 0 bases, the J end lost 2 bases, and 11 bases lay between the germline ends. Germline CDR1 LNHDA, CDR2 SQIVND (reference sequence). CDR3 size: 16 residues. Written as DNA, the CDR3 is TGTGCCAGTAGTATAGACCCCCGGGACACCAAAAACATTCAGTACTTC. This gives the protein CASSIDPRDTKNIQYF.

The genes are TRBV20-1 and TRBJ2-5; TRBD1 matches at 9 bases. CDR3 length equals 14 residues. V lost 1 base, J lost 2 bases, and 2 bases stayed unmatched. In germline, CDR1 is DFQATT, CDR2 SNEGSKA (reference sequence). The CDR3 reads CSARVTGGQETQYF. CDR3 nucleotide sequence: TGCAGTGCTAGAGTGACAGGGGGTCAAGAGACCCAGTACTTC.

The chain has TRBV10-3 and TRBJ1-2, with D perhaps matching TRBD1 (6 bases). CDR1 and CDR2 (germline): ENHRY, SYGVKD. The CDR3 length is 15 residues. V was trimmed by 3 bases and J by 5 bases, leaving 16 bases between them. The chain's CDR3 is CAISEGRGDKYGYTF. In DNA, the CDR3 is TGTGCCATCAGTGAAGGGAGGGGGGATAAGTATGGCTACACCTTC.

The V and J genes are TRBV5-1 and TRBJ2-3; 7 bases are a match to TRBD1. Unmatched junction bases numbered 7, after V lost 3 bases and J lost 6 bases. CDR3 length equals 14 residues. Germline V lookup: CDR1 SGHRS, CDR2 YFSETQ. CDR3 sequence (DNA): TGCGCCAGCAGCTGTGAGGGGGCATCCGATACGCAGTATTTT. Amino acid sequence: CASSCEGASDTQYF.

The chain uses TRBV28 and TRBJ2-1; 8 bases are shared with TRBD2. CDR1 and CDR2 (germline): MDHEN, SYDVKM. This CDR3 region has 16 residues. V was clipped by 6 bases and J by 2 bases; unmatched bases: 9. CDR3 protein: CASSKAGSGTYNEQFF. In DNA, the CDR3 is TGTGCCAGCAGCAAAGCGGGTAGCGGGACCTACAATGAGCAGTTCTTC.

The table lists this clonotype with a few counts. The V and J genes are TRBV5-1 and TRBJ1-2; TRBD1 matches at 10 bases. V lost 0 bases, J lost 8 bases, and 4 bases stayed unmatched. The CDR3 spans 14 residues. Per the germline V gene, CDR1 is SGHRS and CDR2 is YFSETQ. The CDR3 here is CASSLEGTGVGYTF. DNA of the CDR3: TGCGCCAGCAGCTTGGAAGGGACAGGGGTAGGCTACACCTTC. The full variable domain, completed using reference TRBV5-1 and TRBJ1-2, is KAGVTQTPRYLIKTRGQQVTLSCSPISGHRSVSWYQQTPGQGLQFLFEYFSETQRNKGNFPGRFSGRQFSNSRSEMNVSTLELGDSALYLCASSLEGTGVGYTFGSGTRLTVV.

This chain uses TRBV12-3 or TRBV12-4 with TRBJ1-5; D possibly corresponds to TRBD1 (6 bases). The germline V and J ends were trimmed by 4 bases and 6 bases, with 10 bases remaining between them. The CDR3 sequence is 13 residues long. The CDR3 coding sequence is TGTGCCAGCAGTTGGCAGGGGATTCAGCCCCAGCATTTT. This translates into CASSWQGIQPQHF.

This clonotype was observed a handful of times. The V gene is TRBV25-1, the J gene TRBJ1-1; D is perhaps TRBD1 (5 bases). Germline values: CDR1 MGHDK, CDR2 SYGVNS. CDR3 length: 16 amino acids. V was pared by 2 bases and J by 1 base, with 14 bases between. In DNA form, the CDR3 reads TGTGCCAGCAGTGAAGTGGGGGGAGGAGGGAACACTGAAGCTTTCTTT. The encoded protein is CASSEVGGGGNTEAFF.

The V and J genes are TRBV20-1 and TRBJ2-6; the match to TRBD1 covers 9 bases. V shed 7 bases and J 0 bases; nucleotides not matched to a gene: 4. Germline V CDR1 and CDR2: DFQATT, SNEGSKA (reference sequence). The CDR3 length is 15 residues. The CDR3 protein is CSVGTGYSGANVLTF. CDR3 DNA sequence: TGCAGTGTTGGGACAGGGTACTCTGGGGCCAACGTCCTGACTTTC.

This chain links TRBV11-2 with TRBJ2-4; D possibly matches TRBD1 or TRBD2 (6 bases each). Trimming cost V 2 bases and J 1 base, with 12 bases left between them. CDR3 length: 16 residues. In germline, CDR1 is SGHAT, CDR2 FQNNGV. The CDR3 loop reads CASSLQGGRAKNIQYF. The CDR3 bases are TGTGCCAGCAGCTTACAAGGGGGGAGGGCCAAAAACATTCAGTACTTC.

The chain joins TRBV5-1 to TRBJ1-6; D gene uncertain. Germline V lookup: CDR1 SGHRS, CDR2 YFSETQ. This CDR3 has 12 residues. Trimming shortened V by 4 bases and J by 9 bases, and 8 bases separated the two germline ends. The CDR3 spells CASSPWGSPLHF. The CDR3 nucleotides read TGCGCCAGCAGCCCGTGGGGTTCACCCCTCCACTTT. The entire variable domain, with the rest obtained from reference TRBV5-1 and TRBJ1-6, is as follows: KAGVTQTPRYLIKTRGQQVTLSCSPISGHRSVSWYQQTPGQGLQFLFEYFSETQRNKGNFPGRFSGRQFSNSRSEMNVSTLELGDSALYLCASSPWGSPLHFGNGTRLTVT.

The genes are TRBV2 and TRBJ2-3, with 9 nucleotides matching TRBD2. V trimming: 7 bases; J trimming: 4 bases; junction bases outside the gene matches: 6. This CDR3 spans 14 amino acids. Germline V lookup: CDR1 SNHLY, CDR2 FYNNEI. The CDR3 DNA sequence: TGTGCCAGCACCGGCGGGAGGGCCGCAGATACGCAGTATTTT. The encoded protein is CASTGGRAADTQYF.

In this sample, this clonotype turned up many times. For the CDR3, the DNA is TGCAGTGCGGCGGGAACCTCTAATCAGCCCCAGCATTTT. Its translation is CSAAGTSNQPQHF. J is TRBJ1-5 and V is TRBV20-1, with no clear D. CDR3 length equals 13 residues. V lost 6 bases, J lost 4 bases, and 13 bases lay in between. Germline V gives CDR1 DFQATT, CDR2 SNEGSKA (reference sequence).

This clonotype was seen a handful of times. The chain is built from TRBV5-5 and TRBJ1-2, with 7 bases lining up with TRBD1. The CDR3 consists of 13 residues. J was trimmed by 8 bases and V by 4 bases; bases with no gene match: 8. Looked up from germline, CDR1 is SGHKS and CDR2 is YYEKEE (reference sequence). The CDR3, as DNA: TGTGCCAGCAGCCTCGCACAGGGGTGGGGCTACACCTTC. Protein: CASSLAQGWGYTF.